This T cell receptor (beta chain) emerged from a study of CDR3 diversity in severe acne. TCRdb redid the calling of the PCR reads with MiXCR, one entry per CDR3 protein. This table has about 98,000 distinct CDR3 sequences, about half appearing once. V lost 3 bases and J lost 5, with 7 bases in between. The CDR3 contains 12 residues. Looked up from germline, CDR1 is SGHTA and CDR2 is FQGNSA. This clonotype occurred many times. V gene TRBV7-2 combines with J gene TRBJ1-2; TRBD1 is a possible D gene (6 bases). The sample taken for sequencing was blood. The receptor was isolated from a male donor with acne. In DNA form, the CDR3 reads TGTGCCAGCAGCTTGACAGGATATGGCTACACCTTC. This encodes CASSLTGYGYTF.